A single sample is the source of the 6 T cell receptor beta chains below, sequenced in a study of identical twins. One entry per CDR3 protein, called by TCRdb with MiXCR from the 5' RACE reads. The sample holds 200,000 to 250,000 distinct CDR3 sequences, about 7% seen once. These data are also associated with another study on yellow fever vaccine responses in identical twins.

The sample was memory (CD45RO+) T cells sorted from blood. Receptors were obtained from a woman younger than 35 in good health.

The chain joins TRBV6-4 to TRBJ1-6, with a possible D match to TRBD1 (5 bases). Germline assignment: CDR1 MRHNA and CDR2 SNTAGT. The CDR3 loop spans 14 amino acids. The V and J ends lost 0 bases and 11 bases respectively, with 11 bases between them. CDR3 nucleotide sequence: TGTGCCAGCAGTGACTCATTGAGGGGAACACCCCTCCACTTT. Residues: CASSDSLRGTPLHF.

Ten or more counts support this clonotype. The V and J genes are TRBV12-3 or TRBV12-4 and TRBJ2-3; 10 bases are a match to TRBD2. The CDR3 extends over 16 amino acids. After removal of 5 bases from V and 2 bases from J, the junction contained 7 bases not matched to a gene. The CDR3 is CASSPPSGGDTDTQYF. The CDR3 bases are TGTGCCAGCAGTCCCCCCAGCGGGGGGGACACAGATACGCAGTATTTT.

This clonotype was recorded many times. The CDR3 sequence: CASSFGTNPNNEQFF. In DNA, the CDR3 is TGTGCCAGCAGCTTCGGGACAAATCCTAACAATGAGCAGTTCTTC. The V gene is TRBV3-1, the J gene TRBJ2-1; weak D call: TRBD1 (6 bases). V was pared by 5 bases and J by 5 bases, with 16 bases between. The CDR3 runs 15 residues. CDR1 LGHDT and CDR2 YNNKEL come from the germline V gene (reference sequence).

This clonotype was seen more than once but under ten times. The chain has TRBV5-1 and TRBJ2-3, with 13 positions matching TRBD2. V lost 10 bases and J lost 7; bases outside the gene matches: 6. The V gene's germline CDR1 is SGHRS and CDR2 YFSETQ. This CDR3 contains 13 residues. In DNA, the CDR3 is TGCGCCTGCGGGACTAGCGGGACAAATACGCAGTATTTT. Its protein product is CACGTSGTNTQYF.

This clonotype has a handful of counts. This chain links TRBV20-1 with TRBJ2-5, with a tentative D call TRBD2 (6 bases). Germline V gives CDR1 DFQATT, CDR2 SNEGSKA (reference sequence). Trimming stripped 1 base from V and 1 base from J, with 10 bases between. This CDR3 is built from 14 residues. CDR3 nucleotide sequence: TGCAGTGCTAGAGCGGGAGACTCCCAAGAGACCCAGTACTTC. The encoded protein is CSARAGDSQETQYF.

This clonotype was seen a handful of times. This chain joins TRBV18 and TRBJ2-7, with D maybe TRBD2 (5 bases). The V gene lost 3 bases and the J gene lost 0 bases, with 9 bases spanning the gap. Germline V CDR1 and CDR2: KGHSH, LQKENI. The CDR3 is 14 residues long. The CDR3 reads CASSPRRNSYEQYF. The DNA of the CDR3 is TGTGCCAGCTCACCTCGGAGGAACTCCTACGAGCAGTACTTC.